The clone carrying this T cell receptor beta chain was found once. Individuals aged roughly 18 to 95 years were recruited from 24 US areas. The data derive from a study of blood T cell repertoires in COVID-19. Study in general: PBMCs, B-cell-depleted T cells, or T cells provided the cDNA or gDNA that made up the material.

As processed by the authors: Estimated nucleated cell counts came from reference gene primer amplification. Measured with immunoSEQ multiplex PCR; TCRdb has only the in-frame clones, and not every one. V, J and clone size were drawn from that table, and D and trimming were deduced from the DNA. The table has under 200,000 clones, 80% to 90% seen once. The sequence was obtained from a woman aged 45-60 years in a cohort exposed to, infected with or recovered from COVID-19 (not recorded which). The specimen was PBMCs or T cells enriched from blood (not recorded which).

The DNA for the CDR3 is TGTGCCAGTAGTCTCGGAGGGCCCCAGCATTTT. Residues: CASSLGGPQHF. This chain uses TRBV19 with TRBJ1-5; D not certain. This CDR3 is 11 amino acids long. Germline CDR1 reads LNHDA; CDR2 reads SQIVND (reference sequence). The V end was cut by 5 bases, the J end by 9 bases, with 8 bases between.